The rows below give T cell receptor beta chains drawn from one sample of a study of blood T cells in healthy people across ages. In TCRdb, the 5' RACE reads were re-called with MiXCR into one record per CDR3 protein. The repertoire includes about 1 million distinct CDR3 sequences, 35% to 50% of them detected once, and about 20% sits in the top ten. The sequenced material came from blood. The receptors were sampled from a woman aged 55-70 years in good health. Each CDR3 is given with its conserved first and last residue. D genes are given only for firm matches.

J | D | V | CDR3
TRBJ1-4 | TRBD1 | TRBV12-3/TRBV12-4 | CASSLDLGQGVTNEKLFF
TRBJ2-7 | NA | TRBV5-1 | CASSLGASEAYEQYF
TRBJ2-4 | NA | TRBV6-6 | CASRTPGESKNIQYF
TRBJ2-3 | TRBD2 | TRBV3-1 | CASSQDRSGTRLTDTQYF
TRBJ2-7 | NA | TRBV18 | CASSQYSGSSYEQYF
TRBJ2-7 | TRBD1 | TRBV20-1 | CSARDGTGIYEQYF
TRBJ2-1 | TRBD2 | TRBV6-5 | CASSSFAGGRDEQFF
TRBJ2-5 | TRBD2 | TRBV27 | CASRIAGLETQYF
TRBJ2-3 | NA | TRBV9 | CASSVESGSTDTQYF
TRBJ2-7 | TRBD2 | TRBV7-6 | CAGSYEGGSGSYEQYF
TRBJ2-7 | TRBD1 | TRBV5-1 | CASSLGSGQGNEQYF
NA | NA | TRBV2 | CATGRQGAPHEQYF
TRBJ1-1 | NA | TRBV4-1 | CTSSPWDGAMNTEAFF
TRBJ2-7 | TRBD2 | TRBV12-3/TRBV12-4 | CASSFGTSGLSTYEQYF
TRBJ2-3 | NA | TRBV6-5 | CASSPPLADTQYF
TRBJ2-4 | TRBD2 | TRBV29-1 | CSVGLTRNIQYF
TRBJ2-7 | NA | TRBV20-1 | CSARDPGQGIAYEQYF
TRBJ2-5 | TRBD1 | TRBV15 | CATSGGQGGQETQYF
TRBJ1-5 | NA | TRBV3-1 | CASSQDSLGVPQHF
TRBJ2-1 | TRBD2 | TRBV7-7 | CASSPLRLAGPYNEQFF
TRBJ2-5 | NA | TRBV20-1 | CSSNEGLDEQYF
TRBJ2-1 | TRBD2 | TRBV20-1 | CSARGLAGDRYNEQFF
TRBJ1-5 | NA | TRBV20-1 | CSARDGQSGSNQPQHF
TRBJ2-7 | TRBD2 | TRBV5-1 | CASSVGGGSRSYEQYF
TRBJ1-2 | NA | TRBV20-1 | CSARSEPGGYTF
TRBJ1-4 | NA | TRBV29-1 | CSVAGFSGVLNEKLFF
TRBJ1-4 | NA | TRBV16 | CASSLGTLNEKLFF
TRBJ2-7 | TRBD2 | TRBV11-3 | CASSDGLAEREQYF
TRBJ2-3 | TRBD2 | TRBV28 | CASRSLAGVITDTQYF
TRBJ1-1 | TRBD1 | TRBV27 | CASSGQGRTEAFF
TRBJ2-1 | TRBD2 | TRBV13 | CASSLGGLARNEQFF
TRBJ2-1 | NA | TRBV21-1 | CVSSKGQGIHNEQFF
TRBJ2-5 | TRBD1 | TRBV6-5 | CASSDLDREETQYF
TRBJ2-1 | TRBD2 | TRBV20-1 | CSAPLTGAGGLDGEQFF
TRBJ2-2 | NA | TRBV9 | CASSDDAYTGELFF
TRBJ2-2 | NA | TRBV27 | CASSLWAGNTGELFF
TRBJ2-7 | NA | TRBV30 | CARSPRVAVYEQYF
TRBJ2-7 | NA | TRBV27 | CASSLKHPGNYEQYF
TRBJ2-1 | TRBD1 | TRBV7-6 | CASSPPGQGMNEQFF
TRBJ2-3 | NA | TRBV5-1 | CASSPRETSTDTQYF
TRBJ2-5 | NA | TRBV11-2 | CASSVWRQETQYF
TRBJ2-1 | NA | TRBV6-2/TRBV6-3 | CASSYSIIQTSYNEQFF
TRBJ2-1 | TRBD2 | TRBV10-3 | CAISDPTSGRYNEQFF
TRBJ2-4 | TRBD2 | TRBV6-1 | CASSETYAGLKNIQYF
TRBJ2-3 | NA | TRBV10-3 | CAISQSNTDTQYF
TRBJ1-1 | NA | TRBV7-2 | CASSLASVRTEAFF
TRBJ1-6 | NA | TRBV27 | CASSTGTASPLHF
TRBJ2-6 | NA | TRBV7-2 | CASSLLVRTVSGANVLTF
TRBJ2-5 | TRBD2 | TRBV12-3/TRBV12-4 | CASSLRGGLAGGRGETQYF
TRBJ2-3 | TRBD1 | TRBV20-1 | CSAVTGGADTQYF
TRBJ2-3 | TRBD2 | TRBV5-1 | CASSLTSGGTDTQYF
TRBJ2-3 | TRBD1 | TRBV20-1 | CSVGQGGPDTQYF